The entry below gives a single TCR beta chain sequence along with its context. The antigen is unknown. Method: immunoSEQ multiplex PCR; TCRdb's copy keeps in-frame clones and lacks some. Of about 58,000 clones detected, around 84% appear once; the ten largest clones hold around 2.1%. This sample was included in a study of lymphopenia after photon versus proton radiotherapy. Regarding the study as a whole: Photon-treated patients lost naive T cells and TCR diversity; proton-treated stayed stable. After lymphocyte nadir, photon-treated repertoires showed oligoclonal expansion, especially CD8+ Temra. Better survival with proton therapy was suggested as possible, not demonstrated. Post-nadir TCR diversity decline inversely tracked overall survival among those who died.

Per the germline V gene, CDR1 is SGHRS and CDR2 is YFSETQ. The CDR3 spans 13 residues. With 4 bases clipped from V and 4 bases from J, the junction kept 4 bases outside the gene matches. The sequence was collected from a man in his sixties with pancreatic cancer. The source was peripheral blood, collected from a patient treated with proton-based radiotherapy. The chain links TRBV5-1 to TRBJ2-5; 7 nucleotides match TRBD1. In nucleotides, the CDR3 is TGCGCCAGCAGCCGGGCAGGGGGAGAGACCCAGTACTTC. Protein: CASSRAGGETQYF.